This is a list of T cell receptor beta chains from one sample in a study of blood T cells in healthy people across ages. TCRdb redid the calling of the 5' RACE reads with MiXCR, one entry per CDR3 protein. The sample yields about 1.1 million distinct CDR3 sequences, approximately 38% seen once. The sample consisted of blood. The receptors stem from a man aged 18 to 30 in good health. The CDR3 runs from the conserved cysteine through the conserved F or W. D genes are given only for firm matches. Size values are once, few and many counts, or a class for expanded clones, and some rows have none.

D gene: TRBD1; J gene: TRBJ1-4; CDR3 length: 15; V gene: TRBV4-3; clone size: few; CDR3 DNA: TGCGCCAGCAGCCTAGGGACAGGGGTTAATGAAAAACTGTTTTTT; CDR3 protein: CASSLGTGVNEKLFF
D gene: .; J gene: TRBJ1-1; CDR3 length: 14; V gene: TRBV9; clone size: few; CDR3 DNA: TGTGCCAGCAGCGGAAGGGACCCGGGGGCTGAAGCTTTCTTT; CDR3 protein: CASSGRDPGAEAFF
D gene: TRBD1; J gene: TRBJ1-4; CDR3 length: 19; V gene: TRBV4-3; clone size: .; CDR3 DNA: TGCGCCAGCAGCCAAAATGTGCCGGGACAGGGTATCCGGAATGAAAAACTGTTTTTT; CDR3 protein: CASSQNVPGQGIRNEKLFF
D gene: .; J gene: TRBJ1-5; CDR3 length: 12; V gene: TRBV20-1; clone size: .; CDR3 DNA: TGCAGTGCTAGACCCCCCAATCTACCCCAGCATTTT; CDR3 protein: CSARPPNLPQHF
D gene: .; J gene: TRBJ2-2; CDR3 length: 17; V gene: TRBV7-2; clone size: .; CDR3 DNA: TGTGCCAGCAGCTCCCAGCTCGGCATCACGAACACCGGGGAGCTGTTTTTT; CDR3 protein: CASSSQLGITNTGELFF
D gene: TRBD1; J gene: TRBJ2-7; CDR3 length: 15; V gene: TRBV11-2; clone size: few; CDR3 DNA: TGTGCCAGCAGCTTACTCCAGGGGGATATTCCCGAGCAGTACTTC; CDR3 protein: CASSLLQGDIPEQYF
D gene: .; J gene: TRBJ1-4; CDR3 length: 11; V gene: TRBV29-1; clone size: .; CDR3 DNA: TGCAGCATTGAAGTGACTGAAAAACTGTTTTTT; CDR3 protein: CSIEVTEKLFF
D gene: .; J gene: TRBJ2-5; CDR3 length: 16; V gene: TRBV19; clone size: .; CDR3 DNA: TGTGCCAGTAGTATCTCCCCCGGGGTAAGACAAGAGACCCAGTACTTC; CDR3 protein: CASSISPGVRQETQYF
D gene: TRBD1; J gene: TRBJ1-6; CDR3 length: 14; V gene: TRBV4-2; clone size: .; CDR3 DNA: TGTGCCAGCAGCCGGGACAGTGTTAATTCACCCCTCCACTTT; CDR3 protein: CASSRDSVNSPLHF
D gene: .; J gene: TRBJ2-3; CDR3 length: 15; V gene: TRBV5-1; clone size: few; CDR3 DNA: TGCGCCAGCAGCTTGATCGCGGGCGCCACAGATACGCAGTATTTT; CDR3 protein: CASSLIAGATDTQYF
D gene: TRBD1; J gene: TRBJ2-2; CDR3 length: 17; V gene: TRBV5-1; clone size: .; CDR3 DNA: TGCGCCAGCAGCTCGAACAGGGGAAAAACGAACACCGGGGAGCTGTTTTTT; CDR3 protein: CASSSNRGKTNTGELFF
D gene: .; J gene: TRBJ2-1; CDR3 length: 12; V gene: TRBV29-1; clone size: .; CDR3 DNA: TGCAGCGTTAGAACACTATACAATGAGCAGTTCTTC; CDR3 protein: CSVRTLYNEQFF
D gene: .; J gene: TRBJ1-2; CDR3 length: 13; V gene: TRBV15; clone size: .; CDR3 DNA: TGTGCCACCAGTTTTGGGCCCAAGGGGGGCTACACCTTC; CDR3 protein: CATSFGPKGGYTF
D gene: .; J gene: TRBJ1-1; CDR3 length: 15; V gene: TRBV5-1; clone size: .; CDR3 DNA: TGCGCCAGCAGCTTGGCATTCGGTCGGAACACTGAAGCTTTCTTT; CDR3 protein: CASSLAFGRNTEAFF
D gene: TRBD2; J gene: TRBJ2-1; CDR3 length: 15; V gene: TRBV20-1; clone size: .; CDR3 DNA: TGCAGTGCTCCCTCGGCTAGCGGGGGTAACAATGAGCAGTTCTTC; CDR3 protein: CSAPSASGGNNEQFF
D gene: TRBD1; J gene: TRBJ1-2; CDR3 length: 18; V gene: TRBV7-9; clone size: few; CDR3 DNA: TGTGCCAGCAGCCGCGGGACAGAGAGGAAGGGAGCTAACTATGGCTACACCTTC; CDR3 protein: CASSRGTERKGANYGYTF
D gene: .; J gene: TRBJ2-1; CDR3 length: 14; V gene: TRBV30; clone size: .; CDR3 DNA: TGTGCCTGGAGTGACCCGCTAATTATCCGGACTGAGTTCTTC; CDR3 protein: CAWSDPLIIRTEFF
D gene: TRBD1; J gene: TRBJ2-7; CDR3 length: 18; V gene: TRBV5-1; clone size: few; CDR3 DNA: TGCGCCAGCAGCTTTTACGCCCGGGACAGGGCCATTCTCTACGAGCAGTACTTC; CDR3 protein: CASSFYARDRAILYEQYF
D gene: TRBD2; J gene: TRBJ2-3; CDR3 length: 15; V gene: TRBV12-3/TRBV12-4; clone size: .; CDR3 DNA: TGTGCCAGCAGTCAGACTAGCGGGGGGATCGATACGCAGTATTTT; CDR3 protein: CASSQTSGGIDTQYF
D gene: .; J gene: TRBJ1-5; CDR3 length: 17; V gene: TRBV6-2/TRBV6-3; clone size: few; CDR3 DNA: TGTGCCAGCAGCCGCGCCCAGGGAATCAGTAGCAATCAGCCCCAGCATTTT; CDR3 protein: CASSRAQGISSNQPQHF
D gene: .; J gene: TRBJ2-5; CDR3 length: 15; V gene: TRBV11-1; clone size: few; CDR3 DNA: TGTGCCAGCAGCTTAAAGGGTCGTTACCAAGAGACCCAGTACTTC; CDR3 protein: CASSLKGRYQETQYF
D gene: TRBD2; J gene: TRBJ2-3; CDR3 length: 15; V gene: TRBV12-3/TRBV12-4; clone size: .; CDR3 DNA: TGTGCCAGCGGCGGGACTAGCGGTAGCACAGATACGCAGTATTTT; CDR3 protein: CASGGTSGSTDTQYF
D gene: .; J gene: TRBJ1-2; CDR3 length: 14; V gene: TRBV7-3; clone size: few; CDR3 DNA: TGTGCCAGCAGCTTAACGTTTACGGTATATGGCTACACCTTC; CDR3 protein: CASSLTFTVYGYTF
D gene: .; J gene: TRBJ2-1; CDR3 length: 16; V gene: TRBV27; clone size: .; CDR3 DNA: TGTGCCAGCAGTTTACCCCGAGGGACCGCGGTAGATGAGCAGTTCTTC; CDR3 protein: CASSLPRGTAVDEQFF
D gene: TRBD1; J gene: TRBJ2-7; CDR3 length: 16; V gene: TRBV20-1; clone size: .; CDR3 DNA: TGCAGTGCTAGGAGCAGCAATCCGGGACAGGGCTACGAGCAGTACTTC; CDR3 protein: CSARSSNPGQGYEQYF
D gene: TRBD1; J gene: TRBJ1-6; CDR3 length: 15; V gene: TRBV11-2; clone size: .; CDR3 DNA: TGTGCCAGCAGCTTGAACAGGGGGCCGAATTCACCCCTCCACTTT; CDR3 protein: CASSLNRGPNSPLHF
D gene: .; J gene: TRBJ1-2; CDR3 length: 15; V gene: TRBV28; clone size: .; CDR3 DNA: TGTGCCAGTTCCCGCCTAGCCACAGCTAACTATGGCTACACCTTC; CDR3 protein: CASSRLATANYGYTF
D gene: TRBD1; J gene: TRBJ2-2; CDR3 length: 13; V gene: TRBV20-1; clone size: .; CDR3 DNA: TGCAGTGCCAAGACAGGGGGCAACGGGGAGCTGTTTTTT; CDR3 protein: CSAKTGGNGELFF
D gene: TRBD1; J gene: TRBJ1-5; CDR3 length: 16; V gene: TRBV6-5; clone size: .; CDR3 DNA: TGTGCCAGCAGTTTATCCGGGACAGGGGGACGGCAGCCCCAGCATTTT; CDR3 protein: CASSLSGTGGRQPQHF
D gene: .; J gene: TRBJ2-1; CDR3 length: 15; V gene: TRBV9; clone size: .; CDR3 DNA: TGTGCCAGCAGCGTAGCCCAGGCTCGCTACAATGAGCAGTTCTTC; CDR3 protein: CASSVAQARYNEQFF
D gene: .; J gene: TRBJ1-2; CDR3 length: 15; V gene: TRBV5-1; clone size: .; CDR3 DNA: TGCGCCAGCAGCGGCGAGGGGTATTATAACGACGGCTACACCTTC; CDR3 protein: CASSGEGYYNDGYTF
D gene: .; J gene: TRBJ2-3; CDR3 length: 16; V gene: TRBV7-8; clone size: few; CDR3 DNA: TGTGCCAGCAGCTTAGAGCTAGACACTAGCACAGATACGCAGTATTTT; CDR3 protein: CASSLELDTSTDTQYF
D gene: .; J gene: TRBJ1-4; CDR3 length: 15; V gene: TRBV9; clone size: .; CDR3 DNA: TGTGCCAGCAGTAGTTTCGGACAGAAAAATGAAAAACTGTTTTTT; CDR3 protein: CASSSFGQKNEKLFF
D gene: TRBD1; J gene: TRBJ1-2; CDR3 length: 16; V gene: TRBV11-2; clone size: .; CDR3 DNA: TGTGCCAGCAGCTCCGTCAGGACAGGGCCTAACTATGGCTACACCTTC; CDR3 protein: CASSSVRTGPNYGYTF
D gene: .; J gene: TRBJ2-5; CDR3 length: 13; V gene: TRBV5-1; clone size: .; CDR3 DNA: TGCGCCAGCAGCCCGCTAACAGGGATTGAGCAGTACTTC; CDR3 protein: CASSPLTGIEQYF
D gene: .; J gene: TRBJ2-1; CDR3 length: 13; V gene: TRBV9; clone size: once; CDR3 DNA: TGTGCCAGCAGCGTATCCTTCGAGGGTGAGCAGTTCTTC; CDR3 protein: CASSVSFEGEQFF
D gene: .; J gene: TRBJ1-1; CDR3 length: 16; V gene: TRBV28; clone size: .; CDR3 DNA: TGTGCCAGCAGTTTAGGCGCGGGGAGTGGGTTGACTGAAGCTTTCTTT; CDR3 protein: CASSLGAGSGLTEAFF
D gene: .; J gene: TRBJ2-1; CDR3 length: 13; V gene: TRBV18; clone size: .; CDR3 DNA: TGTGCCAGCTCACCAGGTCTGCACAATGAGCGGTTCTTC; CDR3 protein: CASSPGLHNERFF
D gene: .; J gene: TRBJ2-3; CDR3 length: 14; V gene: TRBV5-1; clone size: .; CDR3 DNA: TGCGCCAGCAGCTTTGGCGGTTCCCCAGATACGCAGTATTTT; CDR3 protein: CASSFGGSPDTQYF
D gene: .; J gene: TRBJ2-3; CDR3 length: 16; V gene: TRBV20-1; clone size: .; CDR3 DNA: TGCAGTGCAGTGTACCGGGCCCCCACAAGCACAGATACGCAGTATTTT; CDR3 protein: CSAVYRAPTSTDTQYF
D gene: .; J gene: TRBJ2-7; CDR3 length: 17; V gene: TRBV4-3; clone size: .; CDR3 DNA: TGCGCCAGCAGCCAAGTTTCGAGAGGAACAGGATACAATGAGCAGTACTTC; CDR3 protein: CASSQVSRGTGYNEQYF
D gene: .; J gene: TRBJ2-7; CDR3 length: 14; V gene: TRBV18; clone size: few; CDR3 DNA: TGTGCCAGCTCACCCGACGGACGGTTCTACGAGCAGTACTTC; CDR3 protein: CASSPDGRFYEQYF
D gene: TRBD1; J gene: TRBJ1-5; CDR3 length: 17; V gene: TRBV20-1; clone size: .; CDR3 DNA: TGCAGTGCTAGGCCGGGACAGGGTCCCTATAGCAATCAGCCCCAGCATTTT; CDR3 protein: CSARPGQGPYSNQPQHF
D gene: .; J gene: TRBJ2-1; CDR3 length: 16; V gene: TRBV7-3; clone size: few; CDR3 DNA: TGTGCCAGCAGCTTAAACGGCGGGGAGAACTACAATGAGCAGTTCTTC; CDR3 protein: CASSLNGGENYNEQFF
D gene: TRBD1; J gene: TRBJ1-5; CDR3 length: 16; V gene: TRBV7-8; clone size: .; CDR3 DNA: TGTGCCAGCAGCCCAGACAGGGTTGGTGTCAATCAGCCCCAGCATTTT; CDR3 protein: CASSPDRVGVNQPQHF
D gene: TRBD1; J gene: TRBJ2-1; CDR3 length: 14; V gene: TRBV20-1; clone size: .; CDR3 DNA: TGCAGTGCCACGCTAGGGGACAGGGTAAATGAGCAGTTCTTC; CDR3 protein: CSATLGDRVNEQFF
D gene: .; J gene: TRBJ1-4; CDR3 length: 13; V gene: TRBV10-3; clone size: many; CDR3 DNA: TGTGCCATCGGTCAGGGGACTAATGAAAAACTGTTTTTT; CDR3 protein: CAIGQGTNEKLFF
D gene: .; J gene: TRBJ1-6; CDR3 length: 13; V gene: TRBV15; clone size: .; CDR3 DNA: TGTGCCACCAGCAGAGATCGGGGCTCACCCCTCCACTTT; CDR3 protein: CATSRDRGSPLHF
D gene: .; J gene: TRBJ2-2; CDR3 length: 13; V gene: TRBV5-6; clone size: .; CDR3 DNA: TGTGCCAGCGGAAGATGGCACACCGGGGAGCTGTTTTTT; CDR3 protein: CASGRWHTGELFF
D gene: TRBD1; J gene: TRBJ1-4; CDR3 length: 16; V gene: TRBV25-1; clone size: once; CDR3 DNA: TGTGCCAGCAGTGGCCACCCGGGACAGGGAGGGGAAAAACTGTTTTTT; CDR3 protein: CASSGHPGQGGEKLFF
D gene: .; J gene: TRBJ2-4; CDR3 length: 12; V gene: TRBV20-1; clone size: .; CDR3 DNA: TGCAGTGCCCAAAGGGTTTTTAACATTCAGTACTTC; CDR3 protein: CSAQRVFNIQYF
D gene: TRBD1; J gene: TRBJ2-2; CDR3 length: 14; V gene: TRBV5-1; clone size: .; CDR3 DNA: TGCGCCAGCAGCTTCGGACAGGGGGACGGGGAGCTGTTTTTT; CDR3 protein: CASSFGQGDGELFF
D gene: .; J gene: TRBJ1-4; CDR3 length: 17; V gene: TRBV27; clone size: few; CDR3 DNA: TGTGCCAGCAGCCCCTTGTTAGTCGTGGGGGGTAATGAAAAACTGTTTTTT; CDR3 protein: CASSPLLVVGGNEKLFF
D gene: TRBD1; J gene: TRBJ1-4; CDR3 length: 15; V gene: TRBV7-2; clone size: .; CDR3 DNA: TGTGCCAGCAGCACAACAGGGGCGAGAAATGAAAAACTGTTTTTT; CDR3 protein: CASSTTGARNEKLFF
D gene: .; J gene: TRBJ2-2; CDR3 length: 14; V gene: TRBV12-5; clone size: .; CDR3 DNA: TGTGCTAGTGGTTTGGGGACAGACACCGGGGAGCTGTTTTTT; CDR3 protein: CASGLGTDTGELFF
D gene: .; J gene: TRBJ2-1; CDR3 length: 17; V gene: TRBV6-1; clone size: few; CDR3 DNA: TGTGCCAGCAGCCCCCTCCCTGTGACAGGAAACGAGAATGAGCAGTTCTTC; CDR3 protein: CASSPLPVTGNENEQFF
D gene: TRBD1; J gene: TRBJ2-5; CDR3 length: 17; V gene: TRBV12-3/TRBV12-4; clone size: .; CDR3 DNA: TGTGCCAGCAGTTTCGGACAGGCAGAGTTCCTCCAAGAGACCCAGTACTTC; CDR3 protein: CASSFGQAEFLQETQYF
D gene: TRBD1; J gene: TRBJ2-1; CDR3 length: 16; V gene: TRBV5-6; clone size: .; CDR3 DNA: TGTGCCAGCAGCCCGCCTGGGGACAGGGCGGTGAATGAGCAGTTCTTC; CDR3 protein: CASSPPGDRAVNEQFF
D gene: .; J gene: TRBJ2-5; CDR3 length: 11; V gene: TRBV29-1; clone size: few; CDR3 DNA: TGCAGCGTTTCCCGAGGGGTGGAGCAGTACTTC; CDR3 protein: CSVSRGVEQYF
D gene: TRBD1; J gene: TRBJ1-1; CDR3 length: 14; V gene: TRBV5-1; clone size: many; CDR3 DNA: TGTGCCAGCAGCCTGGACAGGGGGAACACTGAAGCTTTCTTT; CDR3 protein: CASSLDRGNTEAFF